What follows are 11 T cell receptor beta chains derived from one specimen sequenced in a study of a mutant IDH1 vaccine in newly diagnosed glioma. The time point denotes: baseline, week 1 (first vaccination visit). Treatment indicated: pre-vaccination baseline after standard-of-care therapy. TCRdb's copy holds only in-frame clones and misses some; the assay was immunoSEQ multiplex PCR. The profile covers around 18,000 clones, with roughly 95% appearing a single time and 3.6% taken by the ten largest. Sequenced here: peripheral blood mononuclear cells (PBMCs), sampled from a glioma patient treated with radiotherapy, temozolomide or both. Source of these receptors: a woman between 18 and 29 years old with glioma. Some clones in this sample may be carry-over from other donors' samples.

The chain carries TRBV21-1 and TRBJ1-2; the table's D call, TRBD1, was not checked against the DNA. TRBV21-1 is classified as a pseudogene. There are 14 residues in the CDR3. DNA for the CDR3: TGTGCCAGCAGCAAAACGGGACATAACTATGGCTACACCTTC. Translation: CASSKTGHNYGYTF.

The rearrangement uses TRBV6-5 and TRBJ2-2; TRBD2 matches at 10 bases. The length of the CDR3 is 16 residues. The trim removed 4 bases at V and 10 bases at J, leaving 12 bases unmatched. Germline V CDR1 and CDR2: MNHEY, SVGAGI. In DNA form, the CDR3 reads TGTGCCAGCAGTTCGACCGGGGCTAGCGGGGGCGAGGAGCTGTTTTTT. Translating it yields CASSSTGASGGEELFF.

The V gene is TRBV7-2, the J gene TRBJ1-1, with 9 bases that match TRBD1. CDR3 length: 16 amino acids. The germline V gene encodes CDR1 SGHTA and CDR2 FQGNSA. The trim removed 3 bases at V and 0 bases at J, leaving 5 bases unmatched. The CDR3 DNA reads as TGTGCCAGCAGCTTCCAAGGACAGGGGATGAACACTGAAGCTTTCTTT. It yields the protein CASSFQGQGMNTEAFF.

The chain joins TRBV28 to TRBJ2-1, with 7 bases that match TRBD2. Trimming at V came to 3 bases and at J to 0 bases, leaving 14 bases not matched to a gene. The CDR3 loop spans 19 amino acids. The germline CDR1 and CDR2 sequences are MDHEN and SYDVKM. CDR3 in amino acids: CASSFCPPEAGFSYNEQFF. CDR3 sequence (DNA): TGTGCCAGCAGTTTTTGCCCCCCTGAAGCGGGATTCTCCTACAATGAGCAGTTCTTC.

The rearrangement joins TRBV7-8 to TRBJ2-3; 8 nucleotides line up with TRBD1. In germline, CDR1 is SGHVS, CDR2 FQNEAQ. V gave up 7 bases and J gave up 6 bases; unmatched junction bases: 15. The CDR3 extends over 16 amino acids. The CDR3 coding sequence is TGTGCCAGCACCCGGTGGACGCAGGGGGCGAGGGATACGCAGTATTTT. Protein product: CASTRWTQGARDTQYF.

The rearrangement joins TRBV13 to TRBJ1-1; D unresolved. CDR1 PRHDT and CDR2 FYEKMQ come from the germline V gene (reference sequence). The CDR3 consists of 13 residues. Trimming left V 2 bases short and J 4 bases short, with 8 bases between. CDR3 DNA sequence: TGTGCCAGCAGCTTATCCCTGAGCACTGAAGCTTTCTTT. Translated, it gives CASSLSLSTEAFF.

This clone was detected once. The CDR3: CAISIAIQETQYF. DNA for the CDR3: TGTGCCATCAGTATAGCCATACAAGAGACCCAGTACTTC. V gene TRBV10-3 combines with J gene TRBJ2-5; the D is unclear. Per the germline V gene, CDR1 is ENHRY and CDR2 is SYGVKD. V dropped 5 bases and J dropped 2 bases, with 9 bases sitting between them. The CDR3 length is 13 residues.

The chain joins TRBV28 to TRBJ1-5, with a possible D match to TRBD1 (6 bases). The CDR3 is 16 amino acids. Looked up from germline, CDR1 is MDHEN and CDR2 is SYDVKM. V was trimmed by 3 bases and J by 5 bases, leaving 17 bases between them. The chain's CDR3 is CASSFVGGDFYQPQHF. For the CDR3, the DNA is TGTGCCAGCAGTTTCGTCGGGGGCGACTTCTATCAGCCCCAGCATTTT.

J is TRBJ2-3 and V is TRBV29-1; no definite D call. CDR1 is SQVTM, CDR2 ANQGSEA, per germline. CDR3 size: 14 residues. Trimming removed 4 bases from V and 1 base from J, with 12 bases in between. The chain's CDR3 is CSVVPPKGTDTQYF. CDR3 sequence (DNA): TGCAGCGTTGTTCCCCCTAAGGGCACAGATACGCAGTATTTT.

This clone showed up just once. The chain carries TRBV14 and TRBJ2-5, with TRBD2 matching 7 bases. Losses at the gene ends were 4 bases for V and 2 bases for J; bases not matched to a gene: 4. The CDR3 is 14 residues long. Germline V gene data show CDR1 as SGHDN and CDR2 as FVKESK. The chain's CDR3 is CASSRLAVQETQYF. Here the CDR3 DNA reads TGTGCCAGCAGCCGACTAGCAGTTCAAGAGACCCAGTACTTC. The entire variable domain, with the rest obtained from reference TRBV14 and TRBJ2-5, is as follows: EAGVTQFPSHSVIEKGQTVTLRCDPISGHDNLYWYRRVMGKEIKFLLHFVKESKQDESGMPNNRFLAERTGGTYSTLKVQPAELEDSGVYFCASSRLAVQETQYFGPGTRLLVL.

This chain connects TRBV10-3 to TRBJ2-1, with TRBD2 matching over 14 bases. Trimming cost V 4 bases and J 5 bases; bases outside gene matches: 7. In germline, CDR1 is ENHRY, CDR2 SYGVKD. The CDR3 totals 17 residues. CDR3 coding DNA: TGTGCCATCAGTGGAGGACTAGCGGGGGGTACTAACAATGAGCAGTTCTTC. It yields the protein CAISGGLAGGTNNEQFF.